A selection of T cell receptor beta chains follows, all from one sample in a study of vaccination and CD4 T cells after COVID-19. What these receptors recognize is not known. TCRdb itself ran the PCR reads through MiXCR, one entry per CDR3 protein. The sample holds more than 10,000 distinct CDR3 sequences, about 43% seen once. What was sequenced was CD4+ T cells from blood, cultured in vitro. The receptors shown here come from a human donor who had recovered from COVID-19. The CDR3 runs from the conserved cysteine through the conserved F or W. Fields, in order: V gene, J gene, clone size, CDR3 length, D gene, CDR3 protein, CDR3 DNA. A D gene is named only where the DNA matches it firmly. Clone size is shown for a subset of rows, as once, few, many or a class of expanded clone.

v_gene: TRBV19; j_gene: TRBJ1-2; abundance: few; len: 14; d_gene: NA; CDR3aa: CASSIRARGYGYTF; CDR3nt: TGTGCCAGTAGTATTCGGGCCAGAGGCTATGGCTACACCTTC
v_gene: TRBV18; j_gene: TRBJ2-7; abundance: few; len: 14; d_gene: TRBD1; CDR3aa: CASSPPRTGNEQYF; CDR3nt: TGTGCCAGCTCACCACCCAGGACAGGGAACGAGCAGTACTTC
v_gene: TRBV12-5; j_gene: TRBJ2-3; abundance: few; len: 15; d_gene: TRBD1; CDR3aa: CASGWGQGGEDTQYF; CDR3nt: TGTGCTAGTGGTTGGGGACAGGGTGGAGAAGATACGCAGTATTTT
v_gene: TRBV19; j_gene: TRBJ1-2; abundance: NA; len: 16; d_gene: TRBD1; CDR3aa: CASSITGQGASYGYTF; CDR3nt: TGTGCCAGTAGTATAACCGGACAGGGGGCTAGCTATGGCTACACCTTC
v_gene: TRBV28; j_gene: TRBJ2-3; abundance: NA; len: 14; d_gene: NA; CDR3aa: CASSTHGGTDTQYF; CDR3nt: TGTGCCAGCAGTACCCATGGCGGGACAGATACGCAGTATTTT
v_gene: TRBV28; j_gene: TRBJ1-1; abundance: NA; len: 13; d_gene: NA; CDR3aa: CASRRQRNTEAFF; CDR3nt: TGTGCCAGCCGTAGACAGAGGAACACTGAAGCTTTCTTT
v_gene: TRBV21-1; j_gene: TRBJ1-2; abundance: NA; len: 14; d_gene: NA; CDR3aa: CAVGGKGRDYGYTF; CDR3nt: TGTGCCGTGGGAGGCAAGGGGCGTGACTATGGCTACACCTTC
v_gene: TRBV2; j_gene: TRBJ1-6; abundance: few; len: 15; d_gene: TRBD1; CDR3aa: CASIQDRGRDSPLHF; CDR3nt: TGTGCCAGCATCCAGGACAGGGGACGAGATTCACCCCTCCACTTT
v_gene: TRBV11-2; j_gene: TRBJ1-5; abundance: NA; len: 14; d_gene: NA; CDR3aa: CASSVEPENQPQHF; CDR3nt: TGTGCCAGCAGCGTAGAGCCAGAGAATCAGCCCCAGCATTTT
v_gene: TRBV2; j_gene: TRBJ2-1; abundance: few; len: 12; d_gene: NA; CDR3aa: CASRKGYNEQFF; CDR3nt: TGTGCCAGCAGGAAGGGGTACAATGAGCAGTTCTTC
v_gene: TRBV2; j_gene: TRBJ1-5; abundance: few; len: 16; d_gene: NA; CDR3aa: CASSSRQSFSNQPQHF; CDR3nt: TGTGCCAGCAGTAGCCGACAGAGCTTTAGCAATCAGCCCCAGCATTTT
v_gene: TRBV7-2; j_gene: TRBJ2-2; abundance: NA; len: 16; d_gene: NA; CDR3aa: CASPPAGRADTGELFF; CDR3nt: TGTGCCAGCCCCCCCGCGGGACGGGCAGACACCGGGGAGCTGTTTTTT
v_gene: TRBV6-2/TRBV6-3; j_gene: TRBJ2-2; abundance: few; len: 15; d_gene: NA; CDR3aa: CASRRGGTYTGELFF; CDR3nt: TGTGCCAGCAGAAGGGGGGGCACCTACACCGGGGAGCTGTTTTTT
v_gene: TRBV11-3; j_gene: TRBJ2-1; abundance: few; len: 14; d_gene: TRBD1; CDR3aa: CASSEQGAPNEQFF; CDR3nt: TGTGCCAGCAGTGAACAGGGGGCGCCCAATGAGCAGTTCTTC
v_gene: TRBV20-1; j_gene: TRBJ2-5; abundance: NA; len: 19; d_gene: NA; CDR3aa: CSAKPSYGQSGPGAETQYF; CDR3nt: TGCAGTGCTAAGCCGTCATATGGTCAATCGGGTCCGGGCGCAGAGACCCAGTACTTC
v_gene: TRBV6-5; j_gene: TRBJ1-1; abundance: NA; len: 13; d_gene: NA; CDR3aa: CASRYSLNTEAFF; CDR3nt: TGTGCCAGCAGATACAGCTTGAACACTGAAGCTTTCTTT
v_gene: TRBV28; j_gene: TRBJ1-6; abundance: NA; len: 15; d_gene: NA; CDR3aa: CASAELSSYNSPLHF; CDR3nt: TGTGCCAGCGCCGAGTTGAGCTCCTATAATTCACCCCTCCACTTT
v_gene: TRBV28; j_gene: TRBJ1-1; abundance: NA; len: 12; d_gene: NA; CDR3aa: CASSTNPSGAFF; CDR3nt: TGTGCCAGCAGTACGAACCCAAGTGGGGCTTTCTTT
v_gene: TRBV30; j_gene: TRBJ2-6; abundance: few; len: 13; d_gene: NA; CDR3aa: CAWRVGGANVLTF; CDR3nt: TGTGCCTGGAGAGTCGGTGGGGCCAACGTCCTGACTTTC
v_gene: TRBV24-1; j_gene: TRBJ1-2; abundance: few; len: 17; d_gene: TRBD1; CDR3aa: CATSDSTMTGIEGGYTF; CDR3nt: TGTGCCACCAGTGATTCGACGATGACAGGGATCGAGGGTGGCTACACCTTC
v_gene: TRBV6-5; j_gene: TRBJ2-1; abundance: NA; len: 16; d_gene: NA; CDR3aa: CASSYGGGGRGNEQFF; CDR3nt: TGTGCCAGCAGTTACGGGGGCGGGGGCCGGGGGAATGAGCAGTTCTTC
v_gene: TRBV27; j_gene: TRBJ2-1; abundance: NA; len: 18; d_gene: NA; CDR3aa: CASSLGIGSYPKGNEQFF; CDR3nt: TGTGCCAGCAGTTTAGGGATTGGGTCTTACCCTAAAGGGAATGAGCAGTTCTTC
v_gene: TRBV6-5; j_gene: TRBJ1-2; abundance: NA; len: 14; d_gene: NA; CDR3aa: CASSYPRGLDGYTF; CDR3nt: TGTGCCAGCAGTTACCCGAGAGGGTTGGATGGCTACACCTTC
v_gene: TRBV5-1; j_gene: TRBJ2-1; abundance: NA; len: 15; d_gene: NA; CDR3aa: CASSLLGVGYNEQFF; CDR3nt: TGCGCCAGCAGCTTGTTGGGTGTGGGCTACAATGAGCAGTTCTTC
v_gene: TRBV6-1; j_gene: TRBJ2-7; abundance: NA; len: 14; d_gene: NA; CDR3aa: CATTPGREGSEQYF; CDR3nt: TGTGCCACCACCCCCGGACGGGAAGGGTCCGAGCAGTACTTC
v_gene: TRBV5-1; j_gene: TRBJ2-7; abundance: NA; len: 15; d_gene: NA; CDR3aa: CASSLQGRSSYEQYF; CDR3nt: TGCGCCAGCAGCTTGCAGGGCCGTAGCTCCTACGAGCAGTACTTC
v_gene: TRBV16; j_gene: TRBJ2-3; abundance: NA; len: 14; d_gene: NA; CDR3aa: CASSQWGREDTQYF; CDR3nt: TGTGCCAGCAGCCAATGGGGCAGGGAAGATACGCAGTATTTT
v_gene: TRBV2; j_gene: TRBJ1-1; abundance: few; len: 13; d_gene: NA; CDR3aa: CASRGTMNTEAFF; CDR3nt: TGTGCCAGCAGGGGCACAATGAACACTGAAGCTTTCTTT
v_gene: TRBV6-5; j_gene: TRBJ2-7; abundance: NA; len: 14; d_gene: NA; CDR3aa: CASSYSGQGYEQYF; CDR3nt: TGTGCCAGCAGTTACTCGGGGCAGGGATACGAGCAGTACTTC
v_gene: TRBV5-4; j_gene: TRBJ1-2; abundance: NA; len: 13; d_gene: NA; CDR3aa: CASSLEVNYGYTF; CDR3nt: TGTGCCAGCAGCTTGGAGGTTAACTATGGCTACACCTTC
v_gene: TRBV20-1; j_gene: TRBJ1-3; abundance: NA; len: 15; d_gene: NA; CDR3aa: CSARSTGFSGNTIYF; CDR3nt: TGCAGTGCTAGATCTACAGGCTTCTCTGGAAACACCATATATTTT
v_gene: TRBV20-1; j_gene: TRBJ1-5; abundance: NA; len: 15; d_gene: NA; CDR3aa: CSASRENLPNQPQHF; CDR3nt: TGCAGTGCTAGTAGGGAGAACCTACCCAATCAGCCCCAGCATTTT
v_gene: TRBV7-6; j_gene: TRBJ2-7; abundance: few; len: 13; d_gene: NA; CDR3aa: CASSLDRGYEQYF; CDR3nt: TGTGCCAGCAGCCTCGACAGAGGCTACGAGCAGTACTTC
v_gene: TRBV7-9; j_gene: TRBJ2-3; abundance: NA; len: 14; d_gene: NA; CDR3aa: CASSVFLSTDTQYF; CDR3nt: TGTGCCAGCAGCGTATTCCTAAGCACAGATACGCAGTATTTT
v_gene: TRBV28; j_gene: TRBJ1-5; abundance: few; len: 14; d_gene: NA; CDR3aa: CASSSYSRGQPQHF; CDR3nt: TGTGCCAGCAGTTCATATTCAAGGGGACAGCCCCAGCATTTT
v_gene: TRBV27; j_gene: TRBJ1-6; abundance: few; len: 17; d_gene: TRBD1; CDR3aa: CASSERPGDRVNSPLHF; CDR3nt: TGTGCCAGCAGCGAAAGGCCCGGGGACAGAGTTAATTCACCCCTCCACTTT
v_gene: TRBV20-1; j_gene: TRBJ2-1; abundance: NA; len: 17; d_gene: NA; CDR3aa: CSARVRESGVNYNEQFF; CDR3nt: TGCAGTGCTAGAGTCCGGGAGTCGGGAGTTAACTACAATGAGCAGTTCTTC
v_gene: TRBV6-5; j_gene: TRBJ1-5; abundance: few; len: 15; d_gene: NA; CDR3aa: CASSSRVGRNQPQHF; CDR3nt: TGTGCCAGCAGTTCCCGGGTCGGACGAAATCAGCCCCAGCATTTT
v_gene: TRBV19; j_gene: TRBJ1-1; abundance: NA; len: 16; d_gene: TRBD1; CDR3aa: CASSIEPPRQGAGAFF; CDR3nt: TGTGCCAGTAGTATAGAGCCCCCCCGACAGGGGGCGGGAGCTTTCTTT
v_gene: TRBV6-2/TRBV6-3; j_gene: TRBJ1-2; abundance: NA; len: 16; d_gene: TRBD1; CDR3aa: CASTYHSGTGAPGYTF; CDR3nt: TGTGCCAGCACCTACCATTCCGGGACAGGGGCTCCTGGCTACACCTTC
v_gene: TRBV3-1; j_gene: TRBJ1-2; abundance: once; len: 14; d_gene: NA; CDR3aa: CASSQDRGEGGYTF; CDR3nt: TGTGCCAGCAGCCAAGATAGGGGGGAGGGTGGCTACACCTTC
v_gene: TRBV5-1; j_gene: TRBJ1-5; abundance: NA; len: 17; d_gene: TRBD1; CDR3aa: CASSLGTGEYSNQPQHF; CDR3nt: TGCGCCAGCAGCCTAGGGACAGGCGAGTATAGCAATCAGCCCCAGCATTTT
v_gene: TRBV16; j_gene: TRBJ1-2; abundance: NA; len: 14; d_gene: TRBD1; CDR3aa: CASSHDRGSYGYTF; CDR3nt: TGTGCCAGCAGCCATGACAGGGGCAGCTATGGCTACACCTTC
v_gene: TRBV7-2; j_gene: TRBJ2-1; abundance: NA; len: 18; d_gene: TRBD2; CDR3aa: CASSLRTSGRTSYNEQFF; CDR3nt: TGTGCCAGCAGTTTGAGGACTAGCGGAAGAACCTCCTACAATGAGCAGTTCTTC
v_gene: TRBV15; j_gene: TRBJ1-5; abundance: few; len: 12; d_gene: NA; CDR3aa: CATSRVAQPQHF; CDR3nt: TGTGCCACCAGCAGAGTTGCTCAGCCCCAGCATTTT
v_gene: TRBV10-2; j_gene: TRBJ2-5; abundance: NA; len: 16; d_gene: TRBD2; CDR3aa: CASSDSGIGPGETQYF; CDR3nt: TGCGCCAGCAGCGATAGCGGGATAGGGCCGGGGGAGACCCAGTACTTC
v_gene: TRBV27; j_gene: TRBJ1-5; abundance: few; len: 15; d_gene: TRBD1; CDR3aa: CASSFGAGGNQPQHF; CDR3nt: TGTGCCAGCAGTTTCGGGGCAGGGGGAAATCAGCCCCAGCATTTT
v_gene: TRBV19; j_gene: TRBJ1-2; abundance: NA; len: 13; d_gene: NA; CDR3aa: CAGSPGVGYGYTF; CDR3nt: TGTGCCGGTAGCCCCGGGGTTGGCTATGGCTACACCTTC
v_gene: TRBV19; j_gene: TRBJ2-2; abundance: NA; len: 14; d_gene: NA; CDR3aa: CASSARLDTGELFF; CDR3nt: TGTGCCAGTAGTGCCCGACTTGACACCGGGGAGCTGTTTTTT
v_gene: TRBV6-1; j_gene: TRBJ1-1; abundance: few; len: 12; d_gene: NA; CDR3aa: CASSHRYQEAFF; CDR3nt: TGTGCCAGCAGTCACAGGTATCAAGAAGCTTTCTTT
v_gene: TRBV7-2; j_gene: TRBJ1-2; abundance: few; len: 15; d_gene: TRBD1; CDR3aa: CASSPQGGPNYGYTF; CDR3nt: TGTGCCAGCAGCCCACAGGGGGGCCCTAACTATGGCTACACCTTC
v_gene: TRBV19; j_gene: TRBJ1-3; abundance: few; len: 14; d_gene: NA; CDR3aa: CASREQSSGNTIYF; CDR3nt: TGTGCCAGTAGAGAACAGAGCTCTGGAAACACCATATATTTT
v_gene: TRBV11-2; j_gene: TRBJ2-1; abundance: NA; len: 14; d_gene: NA; CDR3aa: CASSLTTIGDEQFF; CDR3nt: TGTGCCAGCAGCTTGACGACTATTGGAGATGAGCAGTTCTTC
v_gene: TRBV25-1; j_gene: TRBJ2-7; abundance: NA; len: 14; d_gene: NA; CDR3aa: CASSELADPYEQYF; CDR3nt: TGTGCCAGCAGTGAGTTAGCGGACCCATACGAGCAGTACTTC